These 11 T cell receptor beta chains came from one sample sequenced in a study of CD8+ T cells in alopecia areata. Sequencing relied on a cDNA template that was reverse transcribed from extracted RNA. Clones were read by immunoSEQ multiplex PCR, and TCRdb kept only the in-frame ones, dropping some. The sample has around 140,000 clones, roughly 44% seen once. Sequencing was carried out using CD4+ T cells sorted from blood. Source of these receptors: a human donor with alopecia areata.

This chain uses TRBV13 with TRBJ1-2; the D gene is possibly TRBD1 (6 bases). Germline V gene data show CDR1 as PRHDT and CDR2 as FYEKMQ (reference sequence). The CDR3 runs 15 residues. V was shortened by 3 bases and J by 8 bases, with 19 bases between the two germline ends. The CDR3 loop is CASSFRDTISEGYTF. CDR3 nucleotides: TGTGCCAGCAGCTTCCGGGACACTATCTCGGAAGGCTACACCTTC.

There are a few counts of this clone. V and J are TRBV7-9 and TRBJ2-3; 10 positions match TRBD2. This CDR3 is 14 amino acids long. In germline, CDR1 is SEHNR, CDR2 FQNEAQ (reference sequence). With V trimmed by 10 bases and J by 5 bases, 9 bases remained unmatched. CDR3 region: CATVGLAIRDTQYF. In DNA, the CDR3 is TGTGCCACTGTGGGACTAGCGATTCGAGATACGCAGTATTTT.

V gene TRBV27 combines with J gene TRBJ2-5; 8 positions match TRBD2. CDR3 size: 15 residues. Germline-derived CDR1 and CDR2 are MNHEY and SMNVEV (reference sequence). V was clipped by 6 bases and J by 2 bases; unmatched bases: 8. In nucleotides, the CDR3 is TGTGCCAGCAGCTACTCGGGACTAGGGCAAGAGACCCAGTACTTC. Translation: CASSYSGLGQETQYF.

This clone was recorded a few times. J is TRBJ2-1 and V is TRBV29-1, with 13 bases matching TRBD2. This CDR3 contains 18 residues. The ends lost 7 bases at V and 6 bases at J; junction bases unmatched: 18. CDR1 is SQVTM and CDR2 is ANQGSEA in the germline V gene. In DNA, the CDR3 is TGCAGCGGTGCCGGGACTAGCGGGACCCGGTCCATGCTCAATGAGCAGTTCTTC. Encoded protein: CSGAGTSGTRSMLNEQFF.

With regard to this clone: No conserved phenylalanine or tryptophan ends this CDR3, so it is likely a read error. V gene TRBV5-1 combines with J gene TRBJ1-2; TRBD1 aligns across 8 bases. Trimming cost V 4 bases and J 8 bases; bases outside gene matches: 13. This CDR3 spans 15 amino acids. Germline CDR1 is SGHRS and CDR2 is YFSETQ. The chain's CDR3 is CASSRDRNDVSGYTL. Written as DNA, the CDR3 is TGCGCCAGCAGCAGGGACAGGAACGATGTCTCCGGCTACACCCTC.

This clone has a handful of counts. This chain joins TRBV6-5 and TRBJ1-2, with 9 bases identical to TRBD1. This CDR3 region has 15 residues. V shed 6 bases, J shed 8 bases, and the junction held 13 bases outside the gene matches. Germline V gene lookup returns CDR1 MNHEY and CDR2 SVGAGI. The CDR3 DNA reads TGTGCCAGCAGCCTTTCCGGGACAGGGATGGGAGGCTACACCTTC. Protein product: CASSLSGTGMGGYTF.

V gene TRBV5-1 combines with J gene TRBJ2-1; D ambiguous. The length of the CDR3 is 14 residues. Germline CDR1 reads SGHRS; CDR2 reads YFSETQ. V was pared by 5 bases and J by 5 bases, with 14 bases between. The CDR3 DNA is TGCGCCAGCAGATCCAGCGCAGGCCACAATGAGCAGTTCTTC. It is translated as CASRSSAGHNEQFF. Variable domain in full (rest from reference TRBV5-1 and TRBJ2-1): KAGVTQTPRYLIKTRGQQVTLSCSPISGHRSVSWYQQTPGQGLQFLFEYFSETQRNKGNFPGRFSGRQFSNSRSEMNVSTLELGDSALYLCASRSSAGHNEQFFGPGTRLTVL.

This chain uses TRBV5-1 with TRBJ2-2, with 11 bases lining up with TRBD2. This CDR3 spans 17 amino acids. CDR1 and CDR2 from the germline V gene are SGHRS and YFSETQ. Trimming at V came to 3 bases and at J to 6 bases, leaving 10 bases not matched to a gene. The CDR3 nucleotides are TGCGCCAGCAGCTCCGGAACTAGCGGGAGATGGTCCGGGGAGCTGTTTTTT. Protein product: CASSSGTSGRWSGELFF.

The chain recombines TRBV4-1 with TRBJ2-7, with TRBD2 identical over 15 bases. With V trimmed by 4 bases and J by 0 bases, 7 bases remained unmatched. This CDR3 has 18 residues. CDR1 is MGHRA and CDR2 is YSYEKL in the germline V gene. DNA for the CDR3: TGCGCCAGCAGCCCATATGGACTAGCGGGAGGGATCTCCTACGAGCAGTACTTC. This translates into CASSPYGLAGGISYEQYF.

The count of this clone is one. The V call is TRBV6-1, the J call TRBJ2-7; a possible D gene is TRBD1 (6 bases). The germline CDR1 and CDR2 sequences are MNHNS and SASEGT. The V end lost 4 bases, the J end lost 6 bases, and 22 bases lay between the germline ends. The CDR3 extends over 16 amino acids. For the CDR3, the DNA is TGTGCCAGCAGTGCCTCCACTCTCAGGGGACCCTCCGAGCAGTACTTC. This encodes CASSASTLRGPSEQYF.

This chain links TRBV29-1 with TRBJ2-5; 13 bases line up with TRBD2. J was trimmed by 5 bases and V by 6 bases; bases with no gene match: 6. CDR1 is SQVTM and CDR2 is ANQGSEA in the germline V gene. The CDR3 loop spans 14 amino acids. The CDR3 nucleotides are TGCAGCGTCACTAGCGGGAGGGCCTGGGAGACCCAGTACTTC. It yields the protein CSVTSGRAWETQYF. The full variable domain, in which reference TRBV29-1 and TRBJ2-5 provide the parts outside the CDR3, is SAVISQKPSRDICQRGTSLTIQCQVDSQVTMMFWYRQQPGQSLTLIATANQGSEATYESGFVIDKFPISRPNLTFSTLTVSNMSPEDSSIYLCSVTSGRAWETQYFGPGTRLLVL.